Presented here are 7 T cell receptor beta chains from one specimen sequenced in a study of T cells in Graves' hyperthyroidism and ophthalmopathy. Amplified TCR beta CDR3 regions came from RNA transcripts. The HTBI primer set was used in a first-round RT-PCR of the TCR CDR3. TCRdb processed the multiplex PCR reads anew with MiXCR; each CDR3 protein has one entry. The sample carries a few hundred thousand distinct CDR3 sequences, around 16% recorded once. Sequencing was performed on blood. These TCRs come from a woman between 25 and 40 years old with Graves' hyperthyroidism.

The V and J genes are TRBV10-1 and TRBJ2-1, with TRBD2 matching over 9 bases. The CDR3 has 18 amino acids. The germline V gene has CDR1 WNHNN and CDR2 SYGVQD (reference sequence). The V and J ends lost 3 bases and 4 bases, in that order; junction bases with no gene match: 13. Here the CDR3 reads CASSEGMGLAGEYNEQFF. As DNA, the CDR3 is TGCGCCAGCAGTGAAGGGATGGGGTTAGCGGGAGAATACAATGAGCAGTTCTTC.

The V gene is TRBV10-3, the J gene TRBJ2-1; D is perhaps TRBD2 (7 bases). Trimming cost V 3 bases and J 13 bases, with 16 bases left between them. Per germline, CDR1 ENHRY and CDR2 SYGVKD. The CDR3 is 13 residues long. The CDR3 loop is CAISEGGRGGQFF. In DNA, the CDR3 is TGTGCCATCAGTGAAGGGGGTCGCGGGGGTCAGTTCTTC.

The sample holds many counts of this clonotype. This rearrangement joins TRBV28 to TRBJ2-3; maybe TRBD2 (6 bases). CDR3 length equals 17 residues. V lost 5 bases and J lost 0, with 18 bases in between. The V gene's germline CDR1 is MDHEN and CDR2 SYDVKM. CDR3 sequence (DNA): TGTGCCAGCAGTCCGCCGGGGGTGGCGGCTAGCACAGATACGCAGTATTTT. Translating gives CASSPPGVAASTDTQYF.

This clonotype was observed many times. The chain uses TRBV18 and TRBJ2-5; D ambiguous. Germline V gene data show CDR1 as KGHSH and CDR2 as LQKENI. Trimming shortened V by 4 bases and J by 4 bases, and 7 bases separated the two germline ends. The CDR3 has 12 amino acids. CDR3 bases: TGTGCCAGCTCACACACGGGAGAGACCCAGTACTTC. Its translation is CASSHTGETQYF.

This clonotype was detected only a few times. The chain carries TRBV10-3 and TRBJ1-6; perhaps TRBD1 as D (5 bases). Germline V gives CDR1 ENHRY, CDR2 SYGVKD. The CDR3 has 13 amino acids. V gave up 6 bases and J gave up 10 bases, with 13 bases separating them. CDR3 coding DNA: TGTGCCATCAGAGGACAAGGGGACTCACCCCTCCACTTT. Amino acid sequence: CAIRGQGDSPLHF.

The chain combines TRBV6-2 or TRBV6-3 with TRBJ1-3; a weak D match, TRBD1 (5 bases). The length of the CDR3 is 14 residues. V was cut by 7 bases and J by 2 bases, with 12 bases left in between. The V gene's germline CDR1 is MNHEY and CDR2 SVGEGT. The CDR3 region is CASISSGTGNTIYF. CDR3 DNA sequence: TGTGCCAGCATTTCGTCAGGGACTGGAAACACCATATATTTT.

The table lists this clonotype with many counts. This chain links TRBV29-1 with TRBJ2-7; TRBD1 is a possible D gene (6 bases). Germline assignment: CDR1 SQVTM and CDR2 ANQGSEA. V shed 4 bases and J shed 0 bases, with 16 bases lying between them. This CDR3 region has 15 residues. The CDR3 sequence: CSVVTPGAGSYEQYF. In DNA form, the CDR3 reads TGCAGCGTTGTAACCCCAGGGGCGGGCTCCTACGAGCAGTACTTC.